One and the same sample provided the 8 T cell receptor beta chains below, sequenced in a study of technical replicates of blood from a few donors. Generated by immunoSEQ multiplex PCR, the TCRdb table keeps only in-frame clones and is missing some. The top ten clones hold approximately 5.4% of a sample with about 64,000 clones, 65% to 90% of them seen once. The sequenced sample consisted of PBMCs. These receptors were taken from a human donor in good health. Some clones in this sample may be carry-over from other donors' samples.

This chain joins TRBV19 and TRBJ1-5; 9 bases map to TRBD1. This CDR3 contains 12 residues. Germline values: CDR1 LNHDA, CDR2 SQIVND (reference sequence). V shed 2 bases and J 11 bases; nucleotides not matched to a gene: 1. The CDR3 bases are TGTGCCAGTAGTATACGGGACAGGGCCCAGCATTTT. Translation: CASSIRDRAQHF.

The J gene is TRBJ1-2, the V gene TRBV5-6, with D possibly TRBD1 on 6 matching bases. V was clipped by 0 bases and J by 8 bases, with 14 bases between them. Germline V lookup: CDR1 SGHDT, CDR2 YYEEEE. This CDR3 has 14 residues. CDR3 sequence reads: CASSLDQGLRGYTF. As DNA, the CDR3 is TGTGCCAGCAGCTTGGACCAGGGGCTGAGGGGCTACACCTTC.

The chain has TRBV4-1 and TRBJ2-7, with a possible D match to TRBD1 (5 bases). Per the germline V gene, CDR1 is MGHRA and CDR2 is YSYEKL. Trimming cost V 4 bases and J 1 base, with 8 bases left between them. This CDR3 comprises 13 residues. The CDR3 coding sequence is TGCGCCAGCAGCCGAGACAGATCCTACGAGCAGTACTTC. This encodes CASSRDRSYEQYF.

Here the CDR3 reads CASSLAQGATGELFF. The CDR3 nucleotides are TGTGCCAGCAGCTTAGCCCAGGGGGCCACAGGGGAGCTGTTTTTT. V usage is TRBV7-2 and J usage is TRBJ2-2; 8 positions match TRBD1. The CDR3 consists of 15 residues. Germline loops: CDR1 SGHTA, CDR2 FQGNSA. V lost 0 bases, J lost 8 bases, and 5 bases stayed unmatched.

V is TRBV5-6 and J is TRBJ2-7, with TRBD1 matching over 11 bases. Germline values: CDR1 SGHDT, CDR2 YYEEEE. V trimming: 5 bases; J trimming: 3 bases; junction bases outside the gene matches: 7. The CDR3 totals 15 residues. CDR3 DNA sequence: TGTGCCAGCAGTTACCCCGGGACAGGGGGCTACGAGCAGTACTTC. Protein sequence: CASSYPGTGGYEQYF.

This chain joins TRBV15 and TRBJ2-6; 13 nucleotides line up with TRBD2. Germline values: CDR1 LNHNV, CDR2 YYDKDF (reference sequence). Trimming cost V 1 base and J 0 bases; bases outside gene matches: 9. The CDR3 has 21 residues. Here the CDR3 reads CATSRGGGLAGTGSGANVLTF. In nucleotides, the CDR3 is TGTGCCACCAGCAGAGGAGGGGGACTAGCGGGAACTGGCTCTGGGGCCAACGTCCTGACTTTC.

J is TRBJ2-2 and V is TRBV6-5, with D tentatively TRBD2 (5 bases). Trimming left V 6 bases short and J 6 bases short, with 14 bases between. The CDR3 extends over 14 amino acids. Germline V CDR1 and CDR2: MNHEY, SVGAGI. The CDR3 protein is CASRYTRQAGELFF. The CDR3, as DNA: TGTGCCAGCAGATACACTAGACAAGCCGGGGAGCTGTTTTTT.

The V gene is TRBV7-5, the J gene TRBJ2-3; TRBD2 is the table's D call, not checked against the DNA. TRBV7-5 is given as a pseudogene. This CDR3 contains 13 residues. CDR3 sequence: CARERGSKDTQYF. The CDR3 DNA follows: TGTGCCAGAGAGAGAGGGTCGAAGGATACGCAGTATTTT.